This T cell receptor (beta chain) was captured in a study of T-cell reconstitution after alpha-beta-depleted transplantation in children (dated by TCRdb to the mid-2010s). General notes on the study: Using TCR repertoire profiling, the study quantitatively followed how T-cell immune reconstitution unfolded in children after TCRalphabeta/CD19-depleted allogeneic hematopoietic cell transplantation. General conclusions and limits of the study: Hyperexpanded clone frequencies declined over subsequent months; after one year, T-cell counts and TCRbeta diversity were mostly attributed to newly produced T cells. In some patients, high TCRbeta diversity at day 60 was attributed to recipient T cells and intrathymic progenitors that had survived conditioning. The apparently early alphabetaT-cell count recovery about two months after transplant was reportedly dependent on only several hundred rapidly expanded clones derived from non-depleted graft cells.

This clonotype has ten or more counts. The antigen it recognizes is unknown. The record has no base qualities; no much larger clone is one base away. The germline V gene sets CDR1 to SGHVS and CDR2 to FNYEAQ. From the cysteine through the phenylalanine, the CDR3 covers 15 amino acids. The only DNA kept is the CDR3, 45 bases in frame from the first base. V has 5 bases trimmed and J has 6 bases trimmed; junction bases matching no gene number 10. Read against the paper, the sample's treatment or condition label means: allogeneic hematopoietic cell transplantation with graft depleted of TCRalphabeta T cells and CD19 B cells. The transplant recipients were children given TCRalphabeta/CD19-depleted allogeneic hematopoietic cell grafts. Libraries came from PCR. TCRdb records Illumina HiSeq 2500 as the sequencer. TCR libraries were prepared with molecular barcoding, using unique molecular identifiers to normalize TCRbeta repertoire quantification. Using fastp at Q25 and MiXCR, TCRdb reprocessed the public reads and kept productive beta chains. Rows matching on CDR3 protein sequence are summarized as one entry with the most common DNA and genes. The sample table contains more than 90,000 distinct CDR3 sequences; only one count was recorded for 10% of them. In total, the top ten clones hold less than 45% of the sample.

The sequence came from a boy younger than 10 with acute lymphoblastic leukemia, due to receive a stem cell transplant. The V and J segments used are TRBV7-6 and TRBJ2-1, with TRBD1 matching 7 junction bases. The sequenced sample was PBMCs, obtained before TCRalphabeta/CD19-depleted stem cell transplant. The CDR3 sequence is CASSLAGGMTNEQFF. The sequenced DNA: TGTGCCAGCAGCCTCGCAGGGGGAATGACCAATGAGCAGTTCTTC.